The table lists the clone carrying this T cell receptor beta chain with a count of one. This entry belongs to a study of blood T cells in healthy people across ages. Study background: There was about one barcoded beta molecule captured by template switching per two T cells.

The second PCR ran roughly 6 to 11 cycles with a sample-barcoded 5' primer and J-beta primers. TCRdb ran MiXCR on the 5' RACE reads and lists one entry per CDR3 protein. The sample includes about 730,000 distinct CDR3 sequences, roughly 44% of them seen just once. Germline CDR1 is SQVTM and CDR2 is ANQGSEA. This CDR3 has 12 residues. V usage is TRBV29-1 and J usage is TRBJ2-5; D may be TRBD2 (5 bases). The end of the DNA is better explained by TRBJ2-7, so the J call may be wrong. The sequence came from a woman between 55 and 75 years old in good health. Sequences were obtained from blood. For the CDR3, the DNA is TGCAGCGTTGGGACTTACACCTACGAGCAGTACTTC. It translates to CSVGTYTYEQYF.